The 20 T cell receptor beta chains below were found in one sample sequenced in a study of cytomegalovirus exposure and HLA in healthy donors (dated by TCRdb to the late 2010s). Library preparation used the immunoSEQ multiplex PCR assay. For the multiplex PCR, a mixture combining 60 forward primers for TCR Vbeta segments and 13 reverse primers for TCR Jbeta segments was used. TCRdb limited this immuneACCESS table to in-frame rearrangements with V and J called. A share of clones is missing; checked studies link under half to unresolved V genes, and the rest is unexplained. The sample table lists around 150,000 clones, roughly 82% of them with a count of one. The leading ten clones occupy approximately 11% of the sample. Sample: PBMCs. These receptors were taken from a man aged 50 to 59 in good health and CMV-seropositive.

This clone was seen only once. The chain uses TRBV4-1 and TRBJ2-1; 11 nucleotides agree with TRBD2. Losses at the gene ends were 1 base for V and 4 bases for J; bases not matched to a gene: 3. Germline CDR1 is MGHRA and CDR2 is YSYEKL. The CDR3 contains 16 residues. CDR3 nucleotide sequence: TGCGCCAGCAGCCAAGGGGGACTAGCGGTATACAATGAGCAGTTCTTC. This sequence encodes CASSQGGLAVYNEQFF.

This clone came up a few times. The chain's CDR3 is CASSRPGTRSYEQYF. Here the CDR3 DNA reads TGTGCCAGCAGCCGCCCGGGGACTAGATCCTACGAGCAGTACTTC. V usage is TRBV7-2 and J usage is TRBJ2-7, with 8 bases fitting TRBD2. This CDR3 region has 15 residues. The junction had 7 bases not matched to a gene; V was cut back by 5 bases and J by 1 base. From germline, CDR1 is SGHTA and CDR2 FQGNSA. Looking up the rest from reference TRBV7-2 and TRBJ2-7 gives the full variable domain: GAGVSQSPSNKVTEKGKDVELRCDPISGHTALYWYRQSLGQGLEFLIYFQGNSAPDKSGLPSDRFSAERTGGSVSTLTIQRTQQEDSAVYLCASSRPGTRSYEQYFGPGTRLTVT.

The V gene is TRBV15, the J gene TRBJ2-5, with D maybe TRBD1 (5 bases). V was clipped by 5 bases and J by 3 bases, with 7 bases between them. Germline V lookup: CDR1 LNHNV, CDR2 YYDKDF (reference sequence). This CDR3 contains 12 residues. The CDR3 region has the DNA TGTGCCACCAGCGCCAGGGAAGAGACCCAGTACTTC. Translation gives CATSAREETQYF. Filled out from reference TRBV15 and TRBJ2-5, the complete variable domain reads DAMVIQNPRYQVTQFGKPVTLSCSQTLNHNVMYWYQQKSSQAPKLLFHYYDKDFNNEADTPDNFQSRRPNTSFCFLDIRSPGLGDTAMYLCATSAREETQYFGPGTRLLVL.

The chain combines TRBV28 with TRBJ1-4; 9 nucleotides align to TRBD1. This CDR3 spans 14 amino acids. The germline gives CDR1 MDHEN, CDR2 SYDVKM. The J segment lost 6 bases and the V segment lost 6 bases, leaving 5 bases of the junction unmatched. CDR3: CASRNRGPHEKLFF. The CDR3 DNA follows: TGTGCCAGCAGAAACAGGGGGCCCCATGAAAAACTGTTTTTT.

This clone was detected only a few times. The rearrangement uses TRBV7-9 and TRBJ2-5; the match to TRBD2 covers 14 bases. The CDR3 sequence is 16 residues long. Germline assignment: CDR1 SEHNR and CDR2 FQNEAQ (reference sequence). The J segment lost 4 bases and the V segment lost 5 bases, leaving 6 bases of the junction unmatched. The CDR3: CASSKGLAGEGETQYF. The CDR3 DNA sequence: TGTGCCAGCAGCAAGGGACTAGCGGGGGAGGGAGAGACCCAGTACTTC.

This clone was detected only once. The genes are TRBV7-2 and TRBJ2-6; possibly TRBD2 for D (5 bases). V was pared by 5 bases and J by 4 bases, with 18 bases between. Germline V gives CDR1 SGHTA, CDR2 FQGNSA. The CDR3 totals 17 residues. Written as DNA, the CDR3 is TGTGCCAGCAGCCTCGGACCGCCCCGGAGGGGGGCCAACGTCCTGACTTTC. It codes for CASSLGPPRRGANVLTF.

This clone was counted only a few times. The rearrangement uses TRBV4-3 and TRBJ1-1; D remains unclear. Germline loops: CDR1 LGHNA, CDR2 YSLEER. The CDR3 consists of 14 residues. V was pared by 0 bases and J by 1 base, with 6 bases between. CDR3 nucleotide sequence: TGCGCCAGCAGCCAAGAAGCGGGGAACACTGAAGCTTTCTTT. It is translated as CASSQEAGNTEAFF.

This clone has a single count. The rearrangement links TRBV28 to TRBJ1-5, with 8 bases identical to TRBD1. From germline, CDR1 is MDHEN and CDR2 SYDVKM. V lost 3 bases, J lost 1 base, and 2 bases stayed unmatched. This CDR3 contains 15 residues. The CDR3 DNA follows: TGTGCCAGCAGTTTCTGGACAGGGAGCAATCAGCCCCAGCATTTT. As protein: CASSFWTGSNQPQHF.

This clone was detected a few times. The chain is built from TRBV2 and TRBJ2-1; 13 bases agree with TRBD2. The CDR3 is 15 amino acids. Germline CDR1 reads SNHLY; CDR2 reads FYNNEI. The trim removed 6 bases at V and 5 bases at J, leaving 4 bases unmatched. The chain's CDR3 is CASRALAGGDNEQFF. The CDR3 DNA reads as TGTGCCAGCAGAGCACTAGCGGGGGGGGACAATGAGCAGTTCTTC.

The genes are TRBV9 and TRBJ2-7; D gene uncertain. The CDR3 length is 15 residues. CDR1 is SGDLS and CDR2 is YYNGEE in the germline V gene. Trimming took 0 bases from V and 6 from J, leaving 16 bases between them. In nucleotides, the CDR3 is TGTGCCAGCAGCGTAGAAGAGGTCCCTTTGTCCGAGCAGTACTTC. Its translation is CASSVEEVPLSEQYF.

This clone was recorded once. V usage is TRBV7-2 and J usage is TRBJ1-3; D is ambiguous. CDR1 is SGHTA and CDR2 is FQGNSA in the germline V gene. The ends were cut back, 1 base at V and 0 bases at J, with 7 bases in the middle. The CDR3 extends over 15 amino acids. DNA for the CDR3: TGTGCCAGCAGCTTAGGGGCCTACTCTGGAAACACCATATATTTT. Its translation: CASSLGAYSGNTIYF.

In this sample, this clone turned up a few times. The V call is TRBV27, the J call TRBJ2-1, with 7 nucleotides matching TRBD2. Per germline, CDR1 MNHEY and CDR2 SMNVEV (reference sequence). Trimming took 2 bases from V and 0 from J; bases not matched to a gene: 4. This CDR3 is built from 16 residues. The CDR3 sequence is CASSLLGRSSYNEQFF. The CDR3, as DNA: TGTGCCAGCAGTTTACTCGGGAGGAGCTCCTACAATGAGCAGTTCTTC.

The chain links TRBV7-3 to TRBJ2-3, with D tentatively TRBD2 (6 bases). Germline V gene data show CDR1 as SGHTA and CDR2 as FQGTGA. The CDR3 loop spans 16 amino acids. V lost 5 bases to trimming and J lost 3 bases, with 18 bases between them. For the CDR3, the DNA is TGTGCCAGCAGCCGACTAGATGGCAGCCTTACAGATACGCAGTATTTT. Amino acid sequence: CASSRLDGSLTDTQYF.

The rearrangement uses TRBV4-3 and TRBJ2-7, with TRBD2 identical over 10 bases. The CDR3 is made up of 16 amino acids. The germline CDR1 and CDR2 sequences are LGHNA and YSLEER. After removal of 3 bases from V and 5 bases from J, the junction contained 10 bases not matched to a gene. The CDR3 loop is CASSQVGSSGSDEQYF. CDR3 bases: TGCGCCAGCAGCCAGGTAGGGTCTAGCGGGAGTGACGAGCAGTACTTC.

The chain combines TRBV10-3 with TRBJ1-4; no firm D call. In germline, CDR1 is ENHRY, CDR2 SYGVKD. This CDR3 contains 15 residues. Trimming shortened V by 3 bases and J by 2 bases, and 10 bases separated the two germline ends. CDR3 region: CAISDEGGTNEKLFF. DNA for the CDR3: TGTGCCATCAGTGACGAGGGAGGTACTAATGAAAAACTGTTTTTT.

The J gene is TRBJ1-2, the V gene TRBV27; the D is unclear. CDR3 size: 16 residues. CDR1 is MNHEY and CDR2 is SMNVEV in the germline V gene (reference sequence). V lost 0 bases, J lost 1 base, and 12 bases lay in between. This CDR3 is CASSLSQREDNYGYTF. For the CDR3, the DNA is TGTGCCAGCAGTTTATCGCAGAGAGAGGATAACTATGGCTACACCTTC.

This clone has ten or more counts. This sequence joins TRBV10-3 and TRBJ1-5, with TRBD1 as a possible D gene (5 bases). Trimming pared 6 bases from V and 1 base from J, leaving 10 bases between. The CDR3 consists of 14 residues. Germline CDR1 is ENHRY and CDR2 is SYGVKD. The CDR3 region is CAISQDISNQPQHF. The CDR3 DNA reads as TGTGCCATCAGCCAGGACATAAGCAATCAGCCCCAGCATTTT.

This clone was counted a single time. The rearrangement joins TRBV5-1 to TRBJ1-2, with 7 bases lining up with TRBD1. V gave up 6 bases and J gave up 11 bases; unmatched junction bases: 7. The CDR3 runs 11 residues. Germline values: CDR1 SGHRS, CDR2 YFSETQ. DNA for the CDR3: TGCGCCAGCACTTCTACAGGGGTTTACACCTTC. Its protein is CASTSTGVYTF.

The rearrangement links TRBV9 to TRBJ2-7, with TRBD2 identical over 12 bases. Germline V gene sequence: CDR1 SGDLS, CDR2 YYNGEE. This CDR3 contains 18 residues. V lost 5 bases and J lost 5; bases outside the gene matches: 17. CDR3 protein: CASSATGTSGFFRDEQYF. CDR3 in DNA: TGTGCCAGCAGTGCTACCGGGACTAGCGGGTTCTTTAGGGACGAGCAGTACTTC.

The V call is TRBV7-3, the J call TRBJ2-1, with 10 bases identical to TRBD1. The CDR3 consists of 15 residues. Losses at the gene ends were 4 bases for V and 7 bases for J; bases not matched to a gene: 7. CDR1 and CDR2 from the germline V gene are SGHTA and FQGTGA. The CDR3: CASSSPGQGRNEQFF. CDR3 in DNA: TGTGCCAGCAGCTCCCCGGGACAGGGGAGGAATGAGCAGTTCTTC.